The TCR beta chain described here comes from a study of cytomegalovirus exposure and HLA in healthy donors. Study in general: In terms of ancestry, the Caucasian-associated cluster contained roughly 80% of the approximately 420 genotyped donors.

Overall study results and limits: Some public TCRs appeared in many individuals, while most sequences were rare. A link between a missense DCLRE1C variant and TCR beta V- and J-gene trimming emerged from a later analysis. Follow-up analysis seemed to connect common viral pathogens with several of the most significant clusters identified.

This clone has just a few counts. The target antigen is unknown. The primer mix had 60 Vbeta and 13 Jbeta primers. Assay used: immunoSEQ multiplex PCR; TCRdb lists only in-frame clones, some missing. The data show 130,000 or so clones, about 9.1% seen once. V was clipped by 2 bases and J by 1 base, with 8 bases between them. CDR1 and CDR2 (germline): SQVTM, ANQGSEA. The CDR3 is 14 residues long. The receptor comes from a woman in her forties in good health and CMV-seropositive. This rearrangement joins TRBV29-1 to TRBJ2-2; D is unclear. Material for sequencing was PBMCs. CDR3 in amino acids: CSVETVQNTGELFF. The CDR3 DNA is TGCAGCGTTGAAACGGTTCAGAACACCGGGGAGCTGTTTTTT.